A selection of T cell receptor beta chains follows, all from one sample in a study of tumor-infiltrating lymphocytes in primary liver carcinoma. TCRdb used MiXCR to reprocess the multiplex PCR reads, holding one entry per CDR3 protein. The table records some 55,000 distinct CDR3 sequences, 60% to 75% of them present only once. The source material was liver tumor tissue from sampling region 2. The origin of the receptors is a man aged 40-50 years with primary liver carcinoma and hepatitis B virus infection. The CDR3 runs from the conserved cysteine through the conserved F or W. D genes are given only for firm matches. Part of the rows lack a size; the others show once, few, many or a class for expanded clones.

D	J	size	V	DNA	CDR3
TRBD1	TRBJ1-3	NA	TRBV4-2	TGTGCCAGCAGCCAAGGGGACAGAGCTGGAAACACCGTATATTTT	CASSQGDRAGNTVYF
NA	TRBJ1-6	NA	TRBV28	TGTGCCAGCAGTTCAGTGGGCGAGGGAAATTCACCCCTCCACTTT	CASSSVGEGNSPLHF
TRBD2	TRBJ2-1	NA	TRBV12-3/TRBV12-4	TGTGCCAGCAGTCCCTTCGGACTATCGGGGGGCAATGAGCAGTTCTTC	CASSPFGLSGGNEQFF
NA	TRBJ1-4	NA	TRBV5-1	TGCGCCAGCAGCTATGGGGGGGCCGCAACTAATGAAAAACTGTTTTTT	CASSYGGAATNEKLFF
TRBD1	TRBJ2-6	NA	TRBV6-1	TGTGTCAGCAGTCTTTGGACAGGGATGAAAGCTGGCGTCAACGTCCTGACTTTC	CVSSLWTGMKAGVNVLTF
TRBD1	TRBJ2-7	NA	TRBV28	TGTGCCAGCAGTGTTCCCCGGACAGGGCTCTCCTACGAGCAGTACTTC	CASSVPRTGLSYEQYF
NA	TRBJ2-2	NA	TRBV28	TGTGCCAGCGGTCCGAATGGACAGACACCCACCGGGGAGCTGTTTTTT	CASGPNGQTPTGELFF
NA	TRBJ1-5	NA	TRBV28	TGTGCCACCATCACCACAGGCACTGGGCAGCCCCAGCATTTT	CATITTGTGQPQHF
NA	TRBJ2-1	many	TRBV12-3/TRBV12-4	TGTGCCAGCAGTTTTACAAGAGGGAATGAGCAGTTCTTC	CASSFTRGNEQFF
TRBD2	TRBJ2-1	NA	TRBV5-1	TGCGCCAGCAGCTCCCTCCCCCAGCGGGGGGGGGAGAATGAGCAGTTCTTC	CASSSLPQRGGENEQFF
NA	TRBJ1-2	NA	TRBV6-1	TGTGTCAGCAATGAAACCCCCGAGAACTATGGCTACACCTTC	CVSNETPENYGYTF
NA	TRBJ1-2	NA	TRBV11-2	TGTGCCAGCAGAGAGAGAGTCACCACCTATGGCTGCACCTTC	CASRERVTTYGCTF
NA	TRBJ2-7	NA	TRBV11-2	TGTGCCAGCAGTTTTCTAGGGTTGTACTACGAGCAATACTTC	CASSFLGLYYEQYF
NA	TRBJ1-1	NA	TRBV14	TGTGCCAGCAGCCTACTGGGTATTTCGAGTATTGAAGGTTTCTTT	CASSLLGISSIEGFF
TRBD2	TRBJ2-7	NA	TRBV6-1	TGTGCCAGCAGTTCTAGACTAGCGGCCTACGAACAGTACTTC	CASSSRLAAYEQYF
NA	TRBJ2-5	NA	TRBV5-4	TGTGCCAGCAGCTTGGCGTCAGGCGAAGAGGTCCAGTACTTC	CASSLASGEEVQYF
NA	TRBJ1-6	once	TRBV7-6	TGTGCCAGCAGCTCTGTAGGTGGCTCACCCCTCCACTTT	CASSSVGGSPLHF
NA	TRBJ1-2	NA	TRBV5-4	TGTGCCAGCAGCTCTGGACGGGGAAACTATGGTTACACCTTC	CASSSGRGNYGYTF
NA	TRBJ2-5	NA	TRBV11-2	TGTGCCAGCAGCTTAGTAAGTGGTGTCAGTCGGCAAGAGACCCAGTACTTC	CASSLVSGVSRQETQYF
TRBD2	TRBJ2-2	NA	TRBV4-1	TGCATCAGCAGTACCCGGGACTACACTGGGGAGCTGTTTTTT	CISSTRDYTGELFF
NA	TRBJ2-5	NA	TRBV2	TGTGCCAGCACTGGCAGGGCACCCAAAGGGACCCAGTACTTC	CASTGRAPKGTQYF
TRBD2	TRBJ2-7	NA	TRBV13	TGTGCCTGCAGCCCCAACGGGAGGGCCCCTCTTGAGCAGTACTTC	CACSPNGRAPLEQYF
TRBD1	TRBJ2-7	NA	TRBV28	TGTGCCAGCAGTGGCAGGGGGCCCTTGATCCACGAGCAGTACTTC	CASSGRGPLIHEQYF
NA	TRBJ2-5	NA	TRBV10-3	TGTGCCACCAGTCGAGGGGTCGGGAACCAAGAGACCCAGTGCTTC	CATSRGVGNQETQCF
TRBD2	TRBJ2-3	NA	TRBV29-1	TGCAGCGTCGCACCTAGCGGGGACACAGTTACGCAGTATTTT	CSVAPSGDTVTQYF
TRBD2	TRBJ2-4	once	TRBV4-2	TGTGCCAACAGCCCGCCCCCGCTAGCGGGGATGGCCAAAAACATTCAGTACTTC	CANSPPPLAGMAKNIQYF
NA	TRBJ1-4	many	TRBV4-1	TGCGCCAGCAGCCAAGATCAGGCGAGGGGAAACGAAAAACTGTTTTTT	CASSQDQARGNEKLFF
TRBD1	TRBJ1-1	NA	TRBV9	TGTGCCAGCAGCGTACAGGGGGACACTGAGGCTTTCTTT	CASSVQGDTEAFF
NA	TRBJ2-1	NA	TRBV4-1	TGCGCCAGCAGCCCACCCCTCAGGCCCTACAATGAGCAGTTTTTC	CASSPPLRPYNEQFF